Below, one T cell receptor beta chain is given with its context. No antigen is known for it. An end of the junction differs from the germline gene, which may be a read error. The sample comes from a study of T cell repertoires in cytomegalovirus infection. In the study overall: The public TCR beta signatures pointed to both CMV infection and matching HLA type.

TCRdb analysed the reads with MiXCR anew, one entry per CDR3 protein. Of 400,000 or so distinct CDR3 sequences listed, around 32% are singletons. Broader study findings: In two of eight donors, the top clonotype was HLA-C-restricted CMV-specific. Summed frequency of shared TCR beta families picked out CMV carriers who also had the relevant HLA.

Sequencing was performed on PBMCs. The sequence came from a human donor in good health (CMV status not recorded). Some clones in this sample may be carry-over from other donors' samples.

Here the CDR3 DNA reads TGTGCAATCAGACTAGCGGGGAGCGGAAACACCGGGGAGCTGTTTTTT. Translating gives CAIRLAGSGNTGELFF. The chain combines TRBV10-3 with TRBJ2-2; 11 bases map to TRBD2. CDR3 length: 16 amino acids. Germline V gives CDR1 ENHRY, CDR2 SYGVKD.